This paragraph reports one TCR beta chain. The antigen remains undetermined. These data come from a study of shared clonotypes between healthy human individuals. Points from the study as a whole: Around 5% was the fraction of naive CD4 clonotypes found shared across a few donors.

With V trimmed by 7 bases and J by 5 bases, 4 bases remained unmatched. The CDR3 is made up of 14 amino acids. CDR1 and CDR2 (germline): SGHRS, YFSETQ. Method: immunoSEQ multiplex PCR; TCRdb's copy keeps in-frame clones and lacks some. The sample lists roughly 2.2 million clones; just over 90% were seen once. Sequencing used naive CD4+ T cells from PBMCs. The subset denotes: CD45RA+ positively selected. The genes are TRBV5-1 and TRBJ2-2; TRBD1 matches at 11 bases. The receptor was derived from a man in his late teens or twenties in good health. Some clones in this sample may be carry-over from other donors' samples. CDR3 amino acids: CASGQGAATGELFF. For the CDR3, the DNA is TGCGCCAGCGGACAGGGGGCGGCGACCGGGGAGCTGTTTTTT.